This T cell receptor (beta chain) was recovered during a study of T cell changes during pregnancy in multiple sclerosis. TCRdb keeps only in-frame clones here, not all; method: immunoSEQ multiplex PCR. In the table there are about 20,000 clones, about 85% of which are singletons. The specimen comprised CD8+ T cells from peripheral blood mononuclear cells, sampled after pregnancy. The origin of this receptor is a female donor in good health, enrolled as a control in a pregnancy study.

The CDR3 coding sequence is TGCGCCAGCAGCCAAGATACGCGAGGGGGGAACACTGAAGCTTTCTTT. This gives the protein CASSQDTRGGNTEAFF. J is TRBJ1-1 and V is TRBV4-3; weak D call: TRBD1 (6 bases). The germline CDR1 and CDR2 sequences are LGHNA and YSLEER. The V end lost 0 bases, the J end lost 1 base, and 12 bases lay between the germline ends. The CDR3 has 16 amino acids.